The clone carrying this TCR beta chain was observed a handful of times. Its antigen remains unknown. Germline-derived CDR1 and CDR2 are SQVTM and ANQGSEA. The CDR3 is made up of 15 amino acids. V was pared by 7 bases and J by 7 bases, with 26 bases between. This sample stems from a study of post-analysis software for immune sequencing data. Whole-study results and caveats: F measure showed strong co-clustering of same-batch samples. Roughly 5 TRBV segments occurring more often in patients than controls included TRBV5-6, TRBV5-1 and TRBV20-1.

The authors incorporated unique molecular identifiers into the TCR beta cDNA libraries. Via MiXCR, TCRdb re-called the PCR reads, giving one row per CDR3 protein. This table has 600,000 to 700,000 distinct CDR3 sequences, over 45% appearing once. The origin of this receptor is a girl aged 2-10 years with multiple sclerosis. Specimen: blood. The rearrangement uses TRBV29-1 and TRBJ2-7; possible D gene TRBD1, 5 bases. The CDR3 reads CSASVTDRTMGEQYF. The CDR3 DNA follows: TGCAGCGCCTCAGTCACAGACAGAACCATGGGAGAGCAGTACTTC.